Each of the 2 T cell receptor beta chains below was sequenced from the same sample in a study of control samples from healthy donors and cancer patients. Using immunoSEQ multiplex PCR, the repertoire was profiled, and TCRdb retains in-frame clones only, with some absent. The profile covers 100,000 to 130,000 clones, with approximately 82% appearing a single time and 6.5% taken by the ten largest. The material sequenced was blood. Receptor source: a man aged 18 to 29 in good health.

This clone was observed a single time. The genes are TRBV3-1 (or the pseudogene TRBV3-2) and TRBJ1-2, with a tentative D call TRBD1 (5 bases). The CDR3 runs 15 residues. Trimming removed 2 bases at V and 2 bases at J, with 12 bases between. Per germline, CDR1 LGHDT and CDR2 YNNKEL (reference sequence). As DNA, the CDR3 is TGTGCCAGCAGCCAACCGACAGAAGCAAACTATGGCTACACCTTC. It codes for CASSQPTEANYGYTF.

The rearrangement joins TRBV5-6 to TRBJ1-6, with TRBD1 identical over 10 bases. CDR1 and CDR2 (germline): SGHDT, YYEEEE. The CDR3 has 16 amino acids. Unmatched junction bases numbered 15, after V lost 7 bases and J lost 11 bases. The CDR3 DNA follows: TGTGCCAGCCATGGGGCTGCGGACAGGGGGTTGGCACCCCTCCACTTT. Protein sequence: CASHGAADRGLAPLHF.